What follows are 30 T cell receptor beta chains derived from one specimen sequenced in a study of shared clonotypes between healthy human individuals. The repertoire was sequenced with immunoSEQ multiplex PCR; TCRdb's copy has only in-frame clones and lacks some. The sample lists about 710,000 clones, approximately 77% seen once, with approximately 1.7% in the top ten. The sample consisted of memory CD4+ T cells sorted from blood. The subset denotes: CD45RA-negative fraction. The source of these receptors is a woman between 25 and 40 years old in good health.

The V call is TRBV5-1, the J call TRBJ2-6; the D gene could be TRBD1 or TRBD2 (5 bases each). The CDR3 runs 14 residues. Germline assignment: CDR1 SGHRS and CDR2 YFSETQ. Trimming stripped 4 bases from V and 2 bases from J, with 7 bases between. The CDR3 is CASSVGPGANVLTF. The CDR3 DNA is TGCGCCAGCAGCGTGGGACCTGGGGCCAACGTCCTGACTTTC.

V and J are TRBV28 and TRBJ2-1; TRBD2 matches at 8 bases. The CDR3 has 16 residues. The germline V gene has CDR1 MDHEN and CDR2 SYDVKM. Trimming took 5 bases from V and 4 from J; bases not matched to a gene: 10. The CDR3 coding sequence is TGTGCCAGCAGTACCCTTAGCGGGAACGATTACAATGAGCAGTTCTTC. This gives the protein CASSTLSGNDYNEQFF.

V is TRBV6-4 and J is TRBJ2-1; TRBD2 agrees at 13 bases. Trimming at V came to 6 bases and at J to 5 bases, leaving 4 bases not matched to a gene. This CDR3 comprises 15 residues. From germline, CDR1 is MRHNA and CDR2 SNTAGT. CDR3 sequence (DNA): TGTGCCAGCAGAGACGGGACTAGCGGGAACAATGAGCAGTTCTTC. It specifies CASRDGTSGNNEQFF.

The chain recombines TRBV4-2 with TRBJ1-3; no clear D. Germline CDR1 is LGHNA and CDR2 is YNFKEQ. V lost 4 bases, J lost 0 bases, and 4 bases lay in between. The CDR3 sequence is 13 residues long. The CDR3 protein is CASSPFSGNTIYF. The CDR3, as DNA: TGTGCCAGCAGCCCCTTCTCTGGAAACACCATATATTTT.

The gene calls are TRBV6-5 and TRBJ2-1, with TRBD1 matching over 8 bases. The CDR3 extends over 14 amino acids. Per the germline V gene, CDR1 is MNHEY and CDR2 is SVGAGI. V shed 2 bases and J 3 bases; nucleotides not matched to a gene: 0. CDR3 residues: CASSYDRGYNEQFF. CDR3 sequence (DNA): TGTGCCAGCAGTTACGACAGGGGCTACAATGAGCAGTTCTTC.

This sequence joins TRBV7-9 and TRBJ1-2; TRBD1 agrees at 7 bases. V trimming: 2 bases; J trimming: 4 bases; junction bases outside the gene matches: 7. CDR1 and CDR2 from the germline V gene are SEHNR and FQNEAQ (reference sequence). This CDR3 is 15 amino acids long. The CDR3 DNA is TGTGCCAGCAGCTTACGATCCGAGGGGGCCTATGGCTACACCTTC. Translation: CASSLRSEGAYGYTF.

This clone was seen repeatedly, ten times or more. J is TRBJ1-1 and V is TRBV25-1; TRBD1 matches at 10 bases. The junction had 10 bases not matched to a gene; V was cut back by 4 bases and J by 5 bases. The CDR3 extends over 16 amino acids. Germline V gene data show CDR1 as MGHDK and CDR2 as SYGVNS. Written as DNA, the CDR3 is TGTGCCAGCAGTGCGCCGACAGGGGGCATTGGAACTGAAGCTTTCTTT. This codes for CASSAPTGGIGTEAFF.

The gene calls are TRBV4-2 and TRBJ2-2, with a weak D call TRBD1 (6 bases). The CDR3 is 16 amino acids. Per the germline V gene, CDR1 is LGHNA and CDR2 is YNFKEQ. The germline V and J ends were trimmed by 2 bases and 0 bases, with 10 bases remaining between them. CDR3: CASSQTGHTNTGELFF. CDR3 DNA: TGTGCCAGCAGCCAAACGGGACACACGAACACCGGGGAGCTGTTTTTT.

V and J are TRBV2 and TRBJ1-4; 7 bases are shared with TRBD1. J was trimmed by 8 bases and V by 7 bases; bases with no gene match: 13. Germline V lookup: CDR1 SNHLY, CDR2 FYNNEI. The CDR3 is 15 residues long. Written as DNA, the CDR3 is TGTGCCAGCACTACCATAAGACAGGGAGGGGAAAAACTGTTTTTT. Its protein product is CASTTIRQGGEKLFF.

The genes are TRBV2 and TRBJ2-5; 11 bases line up with TRBD2. This CDR3 contains 16 residues. The V gene end was trimmed by 7 bases and the J gene end by 5 bases; junction bases not matched to a gene: 12. From germline, CDR1 is SNHLY and CDR2 FYNNEI. As DNA, the CDR3 is TGTGCCAGCACTAGACTAGCGGGATCCCCCGGGGAGACCCAGTACTTC. It translates to CASTRLAGSPGETQYF.

The table lists this clone with many counts. The rearrangement uses TRBV19 and TRBJ1-5; TRBD1 matches at 7 bases. The junction had 6 bases not matched to a gene; V was cut back by 6 bases and J by 4 bases. There are 14 residues in the CDR3. Germline CDR1 is LNHDA and CDR2 is SQIVND (reference sequence). CDR3 DNA: TGTGCCAGTAGCAGAACGACAGGGAATCAGCCCCAGCATTTT. Amino acids: CASSRTTGNQPQHF. Full variable domain (remainder filled in from reference TRBV19 and TRBJ1-5): DGGITQSPKYLFRKEGQNVTLSCEQNLNHDAMYWYRQDPGQGLRLIYYSQIVNDFQKGDIAEGYSVSREKKESFPLTVTSAQKNPTAFYLCASSRTTGNQPQHFGDGTRLSIL.

The rearrangement links TRBV9 to TRBJ1-5; D uncertain. The ends were cut back, 2 bases at V and 2 bases at J, with 17 bases in the middle. This CDR3 spans 17 amino acids. CDR1 is SGDLS and CDR2 is YYNGEE in the germline V gene. The CDR3 spells CASSVGSGFPGNQPQHF. The CDR3 DNA follows: TGTGCCAGCAGCGTGGGATCGGGATTCCCTGGCAATCAGCCCCAGCATTTT. The variable domain in full, with the rest retrieved from reference TRBV9 and TRBJ1-5, is DSGVTQTPKHLITATGQRVTLRCSPRSGDLSVYWYQQSLDQGLQFLIQYYNGEERAKGNILERFSAQQFPDLHSELNLSSLELGDSALYFCASSVGSGFPGNQPQHFGDGTRLSIL.

Only one count was recorded for this clone. This chain uses TRBV7-2 with TRBJ2-4; 7 bases match TRBD1. This CDR3 region has 12 residues. J gave up 7 bases and V 5 bases, and 2 bases lay outside the gene matches. Germline V gives CDR1 SGHTA, CDR2 FQGNSA. CDR3 protein: CASSPDRNIQYF. CDR3 in DNA: TGTGCCAGCAGCCCGGACAGGAACATTCAGTACTTC. Variable domain in full (rest from reference TRBV7-2 and TRBJ2-4): GAGVSQSPSNKVTEKGKDVELRCDPISGHTALYWYRQSLGQGLEFLIYFQGNSAPDKSGLPSDRFSAERTGGSVSTLTIQRTQQEDSAVYLCASSPDRNIQYFGAGTRLSVL.

This clone appeared a few times. V and J are TRBV19 and TRBJ2-5; 12 positions agree with TRBD2. The CDR3 has 15 amino acids. In germline, CDR1 is LNHDA, CDR2 SQIVND (reference sequence). Trimming took 1 base from V and 5 from J; bases not matched to a gene: 2. The CDR3 here is CASSIGLAGVETQYF. Here the CDR3 DNA reads TGTGCCAGTAGTATAGGACTAGCGGGAGTTGAGACCCAGTACTTC.

Points on this clone: Other DNA variants within this sample encode the same CDR3. CDR3 bases: TGTGCCAGTAGTACCGGGAGAGGGGGAACTGAAGCTTTCTTT. The encoded protein is CASSTGRGGTEAFF. The chain carries TRBV19 and TRBJ1-1; possibly TRBD1 for D (6 bases). V gave up 4 bases and J gave up 5 bases, with 14 bases separating them. Germline CDR1 reads LNHDA; CDR2 reads SQIVND (reference sequence). This CDR3 has 14 residues. Based on the CDR3 plus reference TRBV19 and TRBJ1-1, the full variable domain is DGGITQSPKYLFRKEGQNVTLSCEQNLNHDAMYWYRQDPGQGLRLIYYSQIVNDFQKGDIAEGYSVSREKKESFPLTVTSAQKNPTAFYLCASSTGRGGTEAFFGQGTRLTVV.

In this sample, this clone turned up a few times. V gene TRBV9 combines with J gene TRBJ2-3, with D perhaps given as TRBD1 or TRBD2 (5 bases each). The length of the CDR3 is 16 residues. CDR1 and CDR2 from the germline V gene are SGDLS and YYNGEE. V was shortened by 3 bases and J by 1 base, with 15 bases between the two germline ends. CDR3 DNA: TGTGCCAGCAGCGGCAGGACCCGGGGCCGCACAGATACGCAGTATTTT. This translates into CASSGRTRGRTDTQYF.

This clone showed up just once. The chain employs TRBV15 and TRBJ2-1, with 9 positions matching TRBD1. V lost 5 bases and J lost 3; bases outside the gene matches: 8. This CDR3 region has 16 residues. Germline lookup yields CDR1 LNHNV and CDR2 YYDKDF (reference sequence). CDR3: CATSPTGGESYNEQFF. The DNA for the CDR3 is TGTGCCACCAGCCCTACAGGGGGCGAAAGCTACAATGAGCAGTTCTTC.

The chain employs TRBV2 and TRBJ2-2; the D is unclear. Trimming removed 5 bases at V and 2 bases at J, with 9 bases between. The CDR3 extends over 14 amino acids. From germline, CDR1 is SNHLY and CDR2 FYNNEI. The CDR3 here is CASSPIRNTGELFF. The CDR3 region has the DNA TGTGCCAGCAGTCCCATACGTAACACCGGGGAGCTGTTTTTT.

The V gene is TRBV6-5, the J gene TRBJ1-5; D may be TRBD1 (5 bases). CDR1 is MNHEY and CDR2 is SVGAGI in the germline V gene. The length of the CDR3 is 12 residues. V was shortened by 7 bases and J by 2 bases, with 6 bases between the two germline ends. CDR3 nucleotides: TGTGCCAGCAAAGGGGGCAATCAGCCCCAGCATTTT. Encoded protein: CASKGGNQPQHF.

The chain couples TRBV27 to TRBJ2-6; D remains unclear. The V gene lost 0 bases and the J gene lost 0 bases, with 12 bases spanning the gap. The CDR3 sequence is 18 residues long. The germline V gene has CDR1 MNHEY and CDR2 SMNVEV (reference sequence). DNA of the CDR3: TGTGCCAGCAGTTTATCTAGTACGGGTTTCTCTGGGGCCAACGTCCTGACTTTC. It translates to CASSLSSTGFSGANVLTF.

Of note for this clone: Within the sample, other DNA sequences also encode this same CDR3. V and J are TRBV27 and TRBJ1-5; no reliable D call. Per the germline V gene, CDR1 is MNHEY and CDR2 is SMNVEV (reference sequence). This CDR3 comprises 12 residues. Trimming removed 3 bases at V and 6 bases at J, with 6 bases between. The CDR3 spells CASSFLGQPQHF. The CDR3 region has the DNA TGTGCCAGCAGTTTTTTAGGTCAGCCCCAGCATTTT.

V gene TRBV5-5 combines with J gene TRBJ2-3; either TRBD1 or TRBD2 may fit D (5 bases each). The CDR3 is 15 residues long. Trimming took off 10 bases at V and 4 bases at J, with 22 bases between the two ends. Germline V CDR1 and CDR2: SGHKS, YYEKEE (reference sequence). The CDR3 DNA is TGTGCCGAAGTTCCGGGACCCTCCGTCCCAGATACGCAGTATTTT. Translated: CAEVPGPSVPDTQYF. Supplemented by reference TRBV5-5 and TRBJ2-3, the full variable domain reads DAGVTQSPTHLIKTRGQQVTLRCSPISGHKSVSWYQQVLGQGPQFIFQYYEKEERGRGNFPDRFSARQFPNYSSELNVNALLLGDSALYLCAEVPGPSVPDTQYFGPGTRLTVL.

The gene calls are TRBV7-3 and TRBJ2-6; D is undetermined. The CDR3 sequence is 16 residues long. CDR1 SGHTA and CDR2 FQGTGA come from the germline V gene. Trimming took 5 bases from V and 0 from J, leaving 11 bases between them. The CDR3: CASSARPISGANVLTF. The CDR3 nucleotides are TGTGCCAGCAGCGCTCGACCGATCTCTGGGGCCAACGTCCTGACTTTC.

This chain joins TRBV5-1 and TRBJ1-1; 7 nucleotides agree with TRBD1. V lost 4 bases to trimming and J lost 10 bases; unmatched junction nucleotides: 10. Germline V gene lookup returns CDR1 SGHRS and CDR2 YFSETQ. The CDR3 runs to 13 residues. The CDR3 loop is CASSLGQTGTAFF. CDR3 in DNA: TGCGCCAGCAGCCTTGGCCAGACAGGGACAGCTTTCTTT.

The rearrangement links TRBV10-2 to TRBJ2-1; 9 bases map to TRBD2. CDR1 and CDR2 from the germline V gene are WSHSY and SAAADI. This CDR3 is 17 amino acids long. V shed 0 bases, J shed 4 bases, and the junction held 7 bases outside the gene matches. Written as DNA, the CDR3 is TGCGCCAGCAGTGAGTCGAGTCCCCTAGCGGGATACAATGAGCAGTTCTTC. Translating gives CASSESSPLAGYNEQFF.

J is TRBJ2-1 and V is TRBV18; 7 nucleotides line up with TRBD2. Germline V CDR1 and CDR2: KGHSH, LQKENI. The CDR3 spans 16 residues. V lost 4 bases to trimming and J lost 3 bases; unmatched junction nucleotides: 9. CDR3 nucleotide sequence: TGTGCCAGCTCACGCATTGGCGGGAGTAACTACAATGAGCAGTTCTTC. It codes for CASSRIGGSNYNEQFF.

This rearrangement joins TRBV6-5 to TRBJ1-2, with 7 bases fitting TRBD1. The germline V gene has CDR1 MNHEY and CDR2 SVGAGI. The CDR3 has 13 amino acids. V lost 10 bases, J lost 2 bases, and 7 bases stayed unmatched. Written as DNA, the CDR3 is TGTGCCATTCAACAGGGGATAAACTATGGCTACACCTTC. Encoded protein: CAIQQGINYGYTF.

This chain uses TRBV28 with TRBJ1-5, with D possibly being TRBD1 (6 bases). Trimming left V 3 bases short and J 3 bases short, with 15 bases between. The CDR3 runs to 16 residues. CDR1 and CDR2 from the germline V gene are MDHEN and SYDVKM. In DNA, the CDR3 is TGTGCCAGCAGTTTTATGGGGGGCAGGGTCAATCAGCCCCAGCATTTT. It codes for CASSFMGGRVNQPQHF.

As concerns this clone: Within the sample, other DNA sequences also encode this same CDR3. V usage is TRBV29-1 and J usage is TRBJ2-5; 8 bases match TRBD1. The junction had 1 base not matched to a gene; V was cut back by 5 bases and J by 2 bases. Germline CDR1 and CDR2: SQVTM and ANQGSEA. The CDR3 has 12 amino acids. The CDR3 reads CSVRTGQETQYF. The CDR3 DNA follows: TGCAGCGTTAGGACAGGGCAAGAGACCCAGTACTTC.

The V and J genes are TRBV5-1 and TRBJ2-1, with 11 bases fitting TRBD2. The V and J ends lost 0 bases and 6 bases, in that order; junction bases with no gene match: 2. CDR1 and CDR2 (germline): SGHRS, YFSETQ. This CDR3 has 15 residues. In DNA form, the CDR3 reads TGCGCCAGCAGCTTGGTCACTAGCGGGAGCAATGAGCAGTTCTTC. Translating gives CASSLVTSGSNEQFF. The full variable domain, completed using reference TRBV5-1 and TRBJ2-1, is KAGVTQTPRYLIKTRGQQVTLSCSPISGHRSVSWYQQTPGQGLQFLFEYFSETQRNKGNFPGRFSGRQFSNSRSEMNVSTLELGDSALYLCASSLVTSGSNEQFFGPGTRLTVL.